This TCR beta chain stems from a study of shared clonotypes between healthy human individuals (dated by TCRdb to 2019 to 2021). At the level of the whole study: A few men and two women, aged 18 to 49 years, made up the cohort. For each donor, CD4 naive and CD4 memory were each run on three plates, CD8 naive on two plates, and CD8 memory on one plate. To estimate repertoire size and how much clonotypes are shared between individuals, the study performed deep sequencing of blood TCR repertoires from about 5 healthy adults. To increase sequencing depth and limit assay-specific biases, TCR repertoire library preparation and sequencing were carried out by different laboratories using diverse techniques. Leukapheresis yielded between about 0.85 and 10 billion PBMCs per donor.

On this clone itself: No antigen is known for it. Base qualities were left out, and no much larger clone turns up one base away.

For the CD8 naive samples, CD45RO-negative cells were positively selected for CCR7, yielding a CD45RA+CCR7+ population from which TemRA cells were excluded. The donors were healthy, HIV-negative adults who had no recently reported acute infections or vaccinations. Every donor was a Caucasian adult residing in Nashville, Tennessee, USA. Blood was obtained by leukapheresis, after which PBMCs were separated by Ficoll-Histopaque density gradient centrifugation and cryopreserved in liquid nitrogen vapor phase. Analytical flow cytometry was used to check the purity and quantity of each magnetically sorted T cell population. Genomic DNA was isolated from every sorted fraction and measured by UV absorbance on a Nanodrop 2000c. Using the deep immunoSEQ assay, multiplex PCR amplified TCR CDR3 regions from genomic DNA. Extracted genomic DNA from each cell subset was spread evenly across all wells of several immunoSEQ 96-well plates, with each plate serving as a replicate. For sorted subsets, each replicate PCR was loaded with about 200 ng genomic DNA, equivalent to some 31,000 T cell genomes. Purified libraries were quantified with a Qubit 3.0 fluorometer, sized on a Bioanalyzer 2100, and re-quantified with the KAPA Library Quantification kit. Each immunoSEQ 96-well plate was sequenced on its own single-read 150-cycle Illumina NextSeq 550 flow cell. Concerning the study's data processing: Because the immunoSEQ output included only junctional sequences and no quality scores, the filtering could not be the same as the filtering used for full-length reads. To assign V/J genes and CDR3, sequences were annotated using PyIR, a Python wrapper for IgBLAST v1.9, with IMGT germline references. Reads were removed for weak V/J assignments (E-value above 1e-6), missing CDR3, stop codons, out-of-frame junctions, or ambiguous translated residues. A V3J clonotype was defined by an identical inferred V gene, J gene, and CDR3 amino acid sequence. To compute the percentage overlap between repertoires, the number of shared unique clonotypes was divided by the size of the smaller repertoire. RTK rarefaction, the Chao1 estimator, and Recon v2.1 estimates of unobserved clonotypes were used to assess repertoire richness. Generation probabilities were computed with OLGA for all TCRbeta clonotypes obtained by the gDNA method from several donors. TCRdb limited this immuneACCESS table to in-frame rearrangements with V and J called. A share of clones is missing; checked studies link under half to unresolved V genes, and the rest is unexplained. V, J and clone size derive from that table, while D and trimming were established from the DNA sequence. The sample table holds some 2 million clones, of which over 85% were seen once. Roughly 1.1% of the sample is held by the ten biggest clonotypes.

From a lookup of the germline V gene (reference sequence), CDR1 and CDR2 are MNHEY and SMNVEV. V is clipped by 0 bases and J by 0 bases, and the sequence between their germline boundaries is 9 bases long. From the cysteine through the phenylalanine, the CDR3 covers 15 amino acids. Only the CDR3 part of the read is kept: 45 bases, read in frame from the first base. On the study overall, not on this receptor specifically: Compared with non-shared clonotypes, clonotypes shared by all four sorted-subset donors had higher generation probabilities. Only blood was sampled, and tissue TCR repertoires likely differ from those in blood. Because the study included only a small number of donors, the genetic and exposure-history diversity represented was limited. Sharing across a handful of donors was observed for about 4.8% of naive CD4, over 3% of naive CD8, over 2% of memory CD4, and about 0.4% of memory CD8 clonotypes. Rarefaction of sorted-subset datasets indicated incomplete sequencing despite the large sequencing depth. Naive subsets generally had larger estimated clonotype richness than memory subsets did. Pairwise subsampling indicated that sequencing depth was expected to affect the degree of clonotype sharing among donors.

This chain joins TRBV27 to TRBJ2-7; TRBD1 is possibly the D segment (6 matching bases). Input material: naive CD8+ T cells sorted from blood. The cell subset or site label of this sample denotes: CD45RA+CCR7+. The sequence came from a man between 18 and 35 years old in good health. The DNA is as follows: TGTGCCAGCAGTTTATCGGGGGCCCTCTCCTACGAGCAGTACTTC. Its translation reads: CASSLSGALSYEQYF.